What follows are 16 T cell receptor beta chains derived from one specimen sequenced in a study of cytomegalovirus exposure and HLA in healthy donors. The repertoire was sequenced with immunoSEQ multiplex PCR; TCRdb's copy has only in-frame clones and lacks some. The sample records about 190,000 clones, 86% being singletons. The sample consisted of PBMCs. Receptor source: a young woman in good health and CMV-seronegative.

The rearrangement uses TRBV4-1 and TRBJ2-1, with D maybe TRBD2 (6 bases). Trimming stripped 0 bases from V and 8 bases from J, with 20 bases between. Germline V lookup: CDR1 MGHRA, CDR2 YSYEKL. The CDR3 length is 17 residues. CDR3 in DNA: TGCGCCAGCAGCCAAGATTCGGCGGGATGGGGGTGGGATGAGCAGTTCTTC. The encoded protein is CASSQDSAGWGWDEQFF.

The J gene is TRBJ2-7, the V gene TRBV19, with TRBD2 as a possible D gene (6 bases). The germline gives CDR1 LNHDA, CDR2 SQIVND (reference sequence). Trimming took 7 bases from V and 5 from J, leaving 18 bases between them. This CDR3 has 14 amino acids. CDR3 nucleotide sequence: TGTGCCAGTACCGCCCAGGCGGGGCGCCACGAGCAGTACTTC. Its protein product is CASTAQAGRHEQYF. The variable domain in full, completed from reference TRBV19 and TRBJ2-7, reads DGGITQSPKYLFRKEGQNVTLSCEQNLNHDAMYWYRQDPGQGLRLIYYSQIVNDFQKGDIAEGYSVSREKKESFPLTVTSAQKNPTAFYLCASTAQAGRHEQYFGPGTRLTVT.

The table lists this clone with a count of one. The rearrangement links TRBV19 to TRBJ1-1; perhaps TRBD1 as D (5 bases). Germline V lookup: CDR1 LNHDA, CDR2 SQIVND (reference sequence). The CDR3 sequence is 15 residues long. V was pared by 7 bases and J by 3 bases, with 18 bases between. CDR3 sequence: CASTDGLGGYTEAFF. The CDR3 DNA follows: TGTGCCAGTACCGATGGGTTGGGGGGTTACACTGAAGCTTTCTTT.

This rearrangement joins TRBV7-3 to TRBJ2-4; 7 positions agree with TRBD1. Germline V CDR1 and CDR2: SGHTA, FQGTGA. The V segment lost 4 bases and the J segment 5 bases; nucleotides outside the gene matches: 8. The CDR3 has 15 amino acids. The CDR3 DNA reads as TGTGCCAGCAGCTCCGCTGGGACAGCACAAAACATTCAGTACTTC. This translates into CASSSAGTAQNIQYF.

The chain is built from TRBV2 and TRBJ1-1, with 7 nucleotides matching TRBD1. The CDR3 contains 13 residues. CDR1 is SNHLY and CDR2 is FYNNEI in the germline V gene. The V gene end was trimmed by 6 bases and the J gene end by 2 bases; junction bases not matched to a gene: 3. CDR3 sequence: CASSRDSNTEAFF. The CDR3 nucleotides read TGTGCCAGCAGCCGGGACAGCAACACTGAAGCTTTCTTT.

This chain links TRBV20-1 with TRBJ1-2; possible D gene TRBD1, 5 bases. The ends were cut back, 2 bases at V and 8 bases at J, with 9 bases in the middle. Looked up from germline, CDR1 is DFQATT and CDR2 is SNEGSKA (reference sequence). CDR3 length equals 11 residues. Written as DNA, the CDR3 is TGCAGTGCTAGATCCGACAGAGGCTACACCTTC. Translated: CSARSDRGYTF.

The chain has TRBV27 and TRBJ1-5, with D possibly matching TRBD1 (5 bases). There are 15 residues in the CDR3. V shed 5 bases and J shed 0 bases, with 11 bases lying between them. Germline CDR1 is MNHEY and CDR2 is SMNVEV (reference sequence). The CDR3: CASSTQGSSNQPQHF. In nucleotides, the CDR3 is TGTGCCAGCAGTACTCAGGGAAGTAGCAATCAGCCCCAGCATTTT.

V is TRBV18 and J is TRBJ1-1; 7 bases line up with TRBD1. CDR3 length: 14 amino acids. Per germline, CDR1 KGHSH and CDR2 LQKENI. J was trimmed by 4 bases and V by 6 bases; bases with no gene match: 8. CDR3 DNA: TGTGCCAGCTCCCCCAGGGGGGTCCCCACTGAAGCTTTCTTT. Translation gives CASSPRGVPTEAFF. The full variable domain, with the rest looked up from reference TRBV18 and TRBJ1-1, is NAGVMQNPRHLVRRRGQEARLRCSPMKGHSHVYWYRQLPEEGLKFMVYLQKENIIDESGMPKERFSAEFPKEGPSILRIQQVVRGDSAAYFCASSPRGVPTEAFFGQGTRLTVV.

The chain is built from TRBV19 and TRBJ2-2, with a possible D match to TRBD1 (6 bases). V lost 6 bases and J 8 bases, leaving 13 bases between the germline ends. CDR1 and CDR2 (germline): LNHDA, SQIVND (reference sequence). The CDR3 is made up of 13 amino acids. CDR3 sequence reads: CASSLQGPGELFF. In DNA form, the CDR3 reads TGTGCCAGTAGCCTACAGGGCCCGGGGGAGCTGTTTTTT.

This clone appeared a single time. The rearrangement joins TRBV15 to TRBJ2-3; 12 nucleotides agree with TRBD2. V shed 6 bases and J 5 bases; nucleotides not matched to a gene: 9. This CDR3 spans 16 amino acids. Germline CDR1 is LNHNV and CDR2 is YYDKDF (reference sequence). The CDR3 sequence is CATRVTSGRSVDTQYF. CDR3 nucleotide sequence: TGTGCCACCAGAGTGACTAGCGGGAGATCAGTAGATACGCAGTATTTT.

The gene calls are TRBV7-8 and TRBJ2-3; 7 nucleotides match TRBD2. The CDR3 runs to 17 residues. Germline CDR1 reads SGHVS; CDR2 reads FQNEAQ. V trimming: 5 bases; J trimming: 2 bases; junction bases outside the gene matches: 13. The CDR3 loop reads CASSVPGGGFNTDTQYF. For the CDR3, the DNA is TGTGCCAGCAGCGTCCCGGGCGGGGGATTTAACACAGATACGCAGTATTTT.

The chain employs TRBV18 and TRBJ2-1; 7 bases match TRBD1. The V and J ends lost 0 bases and 8 bases, in that order; junction bases with no gene match: 4. The CDR3 runs to 14 residues. Germline V CDR1 and CDR2: KGHSH, LQKENI. CDR3 bases: TGTGCCAGCTCACCACCTCGCACAGGGGATGAGCAGTTCTTC. It encodes CASSPPRTGDEQFF.

V and J are TRBV5-1 and TRBJ2-1; D is possibly TRBD1 (5 bases). Germline V gene sequence: CDR1 SGHRS, CDR2 YFSETQ. The CDR3 loop spans 14 amino acids. The V and J ends lost 4 bases and 10 bases respectively, with 18 bases between them. CDR3 sequence (DNA): TGCGCCAGCAGCAACACCAAAGGGGTGGAGGAGCAGTTCTTC. Residues: CASSNTKGVEEQFF.

The rearrangement links TRBV4-1 to TRBJ1-1; no firm D call. The CDR3 is 13 amino acids. V dropped 3 bases and J dropped 3 bases, with 8 bases sitting between them. CDR1 is MGHRA and CDR2 is YSYEKL in the germline V gene. The CDR3 spells CASSHQVYTEAFF. The CDR3 DNA reads TGCGCCAGCAGCCACCAGGTTTACACTGAAGCTTTCTTT.

The J gene is TRBJ2-1, the V gene TRBV25-1; 8 bases match TRBD2. This CDR3 comprises 14 residues. V lost 6 bases, J lost 2 bases, and 3 bases stayed unmatched. Germline-derived CDR1 and CDR2 are MGHDK and SYGVNS. The CDR3 nucleotides read TGTGCCAGCAGCCAAGCGGGGGCCTACAATGAGCAGTTCTTC. Amino acid sequence: CASSQAGAYNEQFF. The entire variable domain, with the rest obtained from reference TRBV25-1 and TRBJ2-1, is as follows: EADIYQTPRYLVIGTGKKITLECSQTMGHDKMYWYQQDPGMELHLIHYSYGVNSTEKGDLSSESTVSRIRTEHFPLTLESARPSHTSQYLCASSQAGAYNEQFFGPGTRLTVL.

The CDR3 loop reads CASSLYRDRGEETQYF. The CDR3 region has the DNA TGCGCCAGCAGCTTGTACAGGGACAGGGGGGAGGAGACCCAGTACTTC. The chain recombines TRBV5-1 with TRBJ2-5; 11 bases map to TRBD1. J lost 5 bases, V lost 1 base, and 7 bases had no gene match. The CDR3 contains 16 residues. Germline values: CDR1 SGHRS, CDR2 YFSETQ.